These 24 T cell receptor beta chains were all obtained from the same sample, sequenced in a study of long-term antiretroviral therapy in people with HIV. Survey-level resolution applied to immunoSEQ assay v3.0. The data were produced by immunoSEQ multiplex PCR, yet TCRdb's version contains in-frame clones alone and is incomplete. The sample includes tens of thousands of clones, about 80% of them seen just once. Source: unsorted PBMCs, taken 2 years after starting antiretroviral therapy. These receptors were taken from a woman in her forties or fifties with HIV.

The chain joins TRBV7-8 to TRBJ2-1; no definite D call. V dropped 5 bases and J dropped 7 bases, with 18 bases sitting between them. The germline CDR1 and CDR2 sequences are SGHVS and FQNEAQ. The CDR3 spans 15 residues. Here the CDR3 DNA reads TGTGCCAGCAGCACGACACTTGAAACCTGGAATGAGCAGTTCTTC. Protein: CASSTTLETWNEQFF.

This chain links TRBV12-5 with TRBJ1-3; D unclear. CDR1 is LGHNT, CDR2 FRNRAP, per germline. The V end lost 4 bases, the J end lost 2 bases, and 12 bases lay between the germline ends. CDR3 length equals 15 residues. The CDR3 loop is CASGSGPIPGNTIYF. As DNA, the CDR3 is TGTGCTAGTGGTTCCGGGCCGATTCCTGGAAACACCATATATTTT.

The CDR3 DNA reads as TGCGCCAGCAGCCAAGCTGCTACCGGGACAGGGGGCATCCATCAGCCCCAGCATTTT. It codes for CASSQAATGTGGIHQPQHF. The rearrangement joins TRBV4-1 to TRBJ1-5, with TRBD1 identical over 12 bases. The CDR3 consists of 19 residues. With V trimmed by 1 base and J by 5 bases, 12 bases remained unmatched. Germline values: CDR1 MGHRA, CDR2 YSYEKL.

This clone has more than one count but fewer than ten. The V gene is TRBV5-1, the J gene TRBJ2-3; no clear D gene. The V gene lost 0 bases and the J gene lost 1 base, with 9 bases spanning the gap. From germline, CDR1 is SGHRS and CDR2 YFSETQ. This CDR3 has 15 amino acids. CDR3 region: CASSLEWSRTDTQYF. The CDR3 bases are TGCGCCAGCAGCTTGGAGTGGAGCCGCACAGATACGCAGTATTTT.

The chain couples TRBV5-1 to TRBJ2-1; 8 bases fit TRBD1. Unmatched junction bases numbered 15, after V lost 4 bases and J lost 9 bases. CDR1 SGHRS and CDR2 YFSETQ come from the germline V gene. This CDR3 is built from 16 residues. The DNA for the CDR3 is TGCGCCAGCAGCGCGCCACATACAGGGGGAGCGCGTGAGCAGTTCTTC. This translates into CASSAPHTGGAREQFF.

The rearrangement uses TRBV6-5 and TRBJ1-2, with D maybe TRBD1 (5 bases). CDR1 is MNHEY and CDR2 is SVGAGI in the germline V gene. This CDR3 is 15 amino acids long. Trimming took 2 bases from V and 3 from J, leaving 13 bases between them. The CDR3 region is CASSYGAGFDYGYTF. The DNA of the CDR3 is TGTGCCAGCAGTTACGGGGCAGGGTTCGACTATGGCTACACCTTC.

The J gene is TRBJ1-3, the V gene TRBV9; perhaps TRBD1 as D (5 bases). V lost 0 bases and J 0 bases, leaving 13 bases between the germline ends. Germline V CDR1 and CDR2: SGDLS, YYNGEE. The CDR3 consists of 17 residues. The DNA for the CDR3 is TGTGCCAGCAGCGTAGAAGGGCAGGGCCTCTCTGGAAACACCATATATTTT. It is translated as CASSVEGQGLSGNTIYF.

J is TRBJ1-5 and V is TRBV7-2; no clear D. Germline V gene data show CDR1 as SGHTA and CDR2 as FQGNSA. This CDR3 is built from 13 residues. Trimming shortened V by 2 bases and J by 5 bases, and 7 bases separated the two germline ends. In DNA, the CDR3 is TGTGCCAGCAGCTTAAGTCGGGATCAGCCCCAGCATTTT. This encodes CASSLSRDQPQHF.

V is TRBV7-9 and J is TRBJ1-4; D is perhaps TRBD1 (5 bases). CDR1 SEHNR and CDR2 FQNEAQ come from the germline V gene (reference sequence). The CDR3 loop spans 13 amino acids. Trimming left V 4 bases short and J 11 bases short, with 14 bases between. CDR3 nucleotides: TGTGCCAGCAGCTCGCAGGGTGGAGATAAACTGTTTTTT. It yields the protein CASSSQGGDKLFF.

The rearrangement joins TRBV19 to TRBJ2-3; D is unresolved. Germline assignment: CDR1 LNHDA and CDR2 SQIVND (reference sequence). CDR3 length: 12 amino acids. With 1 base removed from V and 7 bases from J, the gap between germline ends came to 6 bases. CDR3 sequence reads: CASSIGSYTQYF. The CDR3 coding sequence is TGTGCCAGTAGTATAGGGTCCTATACGCAGTATTTT.

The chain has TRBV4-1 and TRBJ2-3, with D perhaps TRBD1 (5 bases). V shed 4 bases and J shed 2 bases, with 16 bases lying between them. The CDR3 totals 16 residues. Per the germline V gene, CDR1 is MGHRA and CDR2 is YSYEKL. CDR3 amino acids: CASSLTTNGHTDTQYF. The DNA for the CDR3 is TGCGCCAGCAGCCTAACCACTAACGGACACACAGATACGCAGTATTTT.

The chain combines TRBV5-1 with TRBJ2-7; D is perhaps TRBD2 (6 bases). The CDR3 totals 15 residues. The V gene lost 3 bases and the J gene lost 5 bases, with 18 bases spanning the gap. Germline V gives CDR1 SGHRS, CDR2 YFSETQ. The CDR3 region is CASSSLPGPGDEQYF. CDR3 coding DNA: TGCGCCAGCAGCTCCCTACCGGGGCCGGGAGACGAGCAGTACTTC. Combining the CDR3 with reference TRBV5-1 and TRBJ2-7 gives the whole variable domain KAGVTQTPRYLIKTRGQQVTLSCSPISGHRSVSWYQQTPGQGLQFLFEYFSETQRNKGNFPGRFSGRQFSNSRSEMNVSTLELGDSALYLCASSSLPGPGDEQYFGPGTRLTVT.

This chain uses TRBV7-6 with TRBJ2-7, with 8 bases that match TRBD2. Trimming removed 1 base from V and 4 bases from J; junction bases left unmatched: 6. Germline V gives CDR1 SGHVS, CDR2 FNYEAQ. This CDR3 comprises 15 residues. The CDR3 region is CASSLDVGGGYEQYF. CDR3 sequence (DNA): TGTGCCAGCAGCTTAGACGTCGGGGGGGGGTACGAGCAGTACTTC. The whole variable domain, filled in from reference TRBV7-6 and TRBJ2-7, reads GAGVSQSPRYKVTKRGQDVALRCDPISGHVSLYWYRQALGQGPEFLTYFNYEAQQDKSGLPNDRFSAERPEGSISTLTIQRTEQRDSAMYRCASSLDVGGGYEQYFGPGTRLTVT.

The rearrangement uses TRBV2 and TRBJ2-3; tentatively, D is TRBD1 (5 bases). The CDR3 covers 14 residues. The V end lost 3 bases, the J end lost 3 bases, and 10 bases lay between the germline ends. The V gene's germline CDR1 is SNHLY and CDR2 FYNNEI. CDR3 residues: CASSDSGWTDTQYF. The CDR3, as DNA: TGTGCCAGCAGTGACTCAGGGTGGACAGATACGCAGTATTTT.

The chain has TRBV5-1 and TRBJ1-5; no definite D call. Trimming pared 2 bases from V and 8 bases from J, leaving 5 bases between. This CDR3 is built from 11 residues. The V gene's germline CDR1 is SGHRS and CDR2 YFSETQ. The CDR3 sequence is CASSFRKPQHF. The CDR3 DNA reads TGCGCCAGCAGCTTTAGAAAGCCCCAGCATTTT.

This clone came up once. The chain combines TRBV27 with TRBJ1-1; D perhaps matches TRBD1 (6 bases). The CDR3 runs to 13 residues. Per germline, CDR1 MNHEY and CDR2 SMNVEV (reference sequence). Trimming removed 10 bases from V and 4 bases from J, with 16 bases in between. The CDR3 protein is CATRSGGGTEAFF. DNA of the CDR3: TGTGCCACCCGTTCGGGGGGCGGCACTGAAGCTTTCTTT.

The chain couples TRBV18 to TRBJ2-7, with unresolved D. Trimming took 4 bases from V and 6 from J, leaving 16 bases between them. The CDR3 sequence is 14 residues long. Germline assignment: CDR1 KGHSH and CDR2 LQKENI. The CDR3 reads CASSLDSSNSEQYV. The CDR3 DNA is TGTGCCAGCTCACTCGACTCAAGCAATAGCGAGCAGTACGTC.

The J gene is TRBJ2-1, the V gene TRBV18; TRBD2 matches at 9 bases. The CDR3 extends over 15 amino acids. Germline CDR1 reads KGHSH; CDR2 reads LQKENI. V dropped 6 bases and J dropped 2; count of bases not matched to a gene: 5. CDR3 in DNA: TGTGCCAGCTCGGGCGGGGGGGGACCCTACAATGAGCAGTTCTTC. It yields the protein CASSGGGGPYNEQFF.

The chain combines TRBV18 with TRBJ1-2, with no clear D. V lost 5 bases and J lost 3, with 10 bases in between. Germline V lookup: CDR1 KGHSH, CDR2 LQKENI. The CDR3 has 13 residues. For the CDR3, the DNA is TGTGCCAGCTCATTCGACGGAGACTATGGCTACACCTTC. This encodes CASSFDGDYGYTF.

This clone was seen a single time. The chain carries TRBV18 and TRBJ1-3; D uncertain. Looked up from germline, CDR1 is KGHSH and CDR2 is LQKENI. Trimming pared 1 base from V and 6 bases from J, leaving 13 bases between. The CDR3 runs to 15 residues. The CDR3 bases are TGTGCCAGCTCACCACAGAACGTAGGAACAAACACCATATATTTT. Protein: CASSPQNVGTNTIYF.

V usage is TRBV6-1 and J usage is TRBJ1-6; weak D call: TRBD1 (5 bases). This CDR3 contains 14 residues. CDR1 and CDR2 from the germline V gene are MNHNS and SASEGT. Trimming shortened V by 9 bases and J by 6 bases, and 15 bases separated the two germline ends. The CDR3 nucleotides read TGTGCCAGTTGGGACGTCGGACTTAATTCACCCCTCCACTTT. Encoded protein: CASWDVGLNSPLHF.

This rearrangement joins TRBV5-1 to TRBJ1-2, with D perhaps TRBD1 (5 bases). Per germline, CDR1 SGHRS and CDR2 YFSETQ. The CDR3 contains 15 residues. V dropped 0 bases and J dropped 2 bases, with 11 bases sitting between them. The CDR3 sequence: CASSLVSGSNYGYTF. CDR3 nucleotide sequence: TGCGCCAGCAGCTTGGTATCAGGGTCGAACTATGGCTACACCTTC.

The CDR3 DNA reads as TGTGCCAGAAGGGGTGAGGATAATTCACCCCTCCACTTT. Its protein product is CARRGEDNSPLHF. The chain recombines TRBV5-3 with TRBJ1-6; D not resolved. TRBV5-3 is recorded as an ORF, its role being uncertain. The CDR3 totals 13 residues. V was clipped by 5 bases and J by 5 bases, with 8 bases between them.

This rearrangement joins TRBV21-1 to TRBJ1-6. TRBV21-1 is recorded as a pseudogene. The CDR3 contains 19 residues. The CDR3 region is CASTRSMAFGSSYNSPLHF. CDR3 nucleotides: TGTGCCAGCACGAGAAGTATGGCCTTCGGGAGCTCCTATAATTCACCCCTCCACTTT.